This T cell receptor (beta chain) was captured by sequencing in a study of blood T cell repertoires in COVID-19. Study summary: Acute and convalescent COVID-19 samples came from the United States, Italy and Spain. PBMCs, B-cell-depleted T cells, or T cells provided the cDNA or gDNA that made up the material.

In the source study's methods: Scientists estimated how many nucleated cells there were by amplifying reference gene primers. Only in-frame clones appear in the TCRdb table, and some are missing; sequencing was by immunoSEQ multiplex PCR. V, J and clone size were drawn from that table, and D and trimming were deduced from the DNA. The sample carries 100,000 or so clones, around 85% recorded once. Trimming took 7 bases from V and 5 from J, leaving 18 bases between them. This CDR3 has 15 residues. Germline V gives CDR1 SNHLY, CDR2 FYNNEI. The chain recombines TRBV2 with TRBJ1-5, with TRBD1 as a possible D gene (6 bases). The sequence was obtained from a woman in her seventies with active or convalescent COVID-19. The material sequenced was peripheral blood. CDR3 region: CASTVRGARDQPQHF. CDR3 DNA: TGTGCCAGCACGGTCCGGGGGGCCAGGGATCAGCCCCAGCATTTT.